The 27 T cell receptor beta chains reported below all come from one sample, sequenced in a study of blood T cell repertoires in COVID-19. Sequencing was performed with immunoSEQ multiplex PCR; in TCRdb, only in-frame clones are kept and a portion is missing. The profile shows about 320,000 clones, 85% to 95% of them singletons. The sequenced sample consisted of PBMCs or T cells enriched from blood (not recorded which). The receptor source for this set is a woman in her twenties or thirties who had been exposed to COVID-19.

The chain's CDR3 is CASSIGRAGTEAFF. As DNA, the CDR3 is TGTGCCAGTAGTATAGGGAGGGCTGGCACTGAAGCTTTCTTT. The V and J genes are TRBV19 and TRBJ1-1, with D hard to call. From germline, CDR1 is LNHDA and CDR2 SQIVND (reference sequence). V lost 1 base and J 4 bases, leaving 10 bases between the germline ends. The CDR3 is made up of 14 amino acids.

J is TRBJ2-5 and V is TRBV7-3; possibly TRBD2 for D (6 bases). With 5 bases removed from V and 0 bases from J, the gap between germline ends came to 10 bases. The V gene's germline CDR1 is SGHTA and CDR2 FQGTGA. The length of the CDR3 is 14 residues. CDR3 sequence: CASSPIADQETQYF. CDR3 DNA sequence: TGTGCCAGCAGCCCCATAGCGGACCAAGAGACCCAGTACTTC.

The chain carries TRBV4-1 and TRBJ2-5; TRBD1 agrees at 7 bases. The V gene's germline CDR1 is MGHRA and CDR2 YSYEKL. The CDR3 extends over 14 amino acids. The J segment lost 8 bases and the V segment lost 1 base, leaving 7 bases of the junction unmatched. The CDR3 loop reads CASSQVRGQGTQYF. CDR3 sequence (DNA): TGCGCCAGCAGCCAAGTAAGGGGGCAGGGAACCCAGTACTTC.

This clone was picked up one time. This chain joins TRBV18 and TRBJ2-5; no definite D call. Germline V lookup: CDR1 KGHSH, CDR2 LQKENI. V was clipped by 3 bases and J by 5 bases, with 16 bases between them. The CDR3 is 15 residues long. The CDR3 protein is CASSPSVQARETQYF. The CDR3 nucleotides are TGTGCCAGCTCACCTTCAGTTCAAGCTAGGGAGACCCAGTACTTC.

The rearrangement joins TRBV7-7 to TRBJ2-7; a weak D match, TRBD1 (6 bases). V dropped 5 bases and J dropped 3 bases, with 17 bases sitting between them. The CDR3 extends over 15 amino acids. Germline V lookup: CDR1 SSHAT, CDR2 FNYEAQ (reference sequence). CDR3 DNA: TGTGCCAGCAGCGTTGGGTTGGGGGCCCACTACGAGCAGTACTTC. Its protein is CASSVGLGAHYEQYF.

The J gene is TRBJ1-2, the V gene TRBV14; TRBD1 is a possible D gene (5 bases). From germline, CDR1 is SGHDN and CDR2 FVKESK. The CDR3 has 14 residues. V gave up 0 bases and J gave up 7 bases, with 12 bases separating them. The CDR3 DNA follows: TGTGCCAGCAGCCAAGACAGGCAGGGCGCTGGCTACACCTTC. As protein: CASSQDRQGAGYTF. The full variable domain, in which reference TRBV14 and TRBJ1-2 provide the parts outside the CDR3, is EAGVTQFPSHSVIEKGQTVTLRCDPISGHDNLYWYRRVMGKEIKFLLHFVKESKQDESGMPNNRFLAERTGGTYSTLKVQPAELEDSGVYFCASSQDRQGAGYTFGSGTRLTVV.

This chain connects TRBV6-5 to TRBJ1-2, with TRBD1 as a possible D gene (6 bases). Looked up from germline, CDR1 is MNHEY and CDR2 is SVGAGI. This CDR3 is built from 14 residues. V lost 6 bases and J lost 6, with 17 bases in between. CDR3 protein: CASSPRGGRDGYTF. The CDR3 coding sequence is TGTGCCAGCAGCCCGAGGGGGGGGCGCGATGGCTACACCTTC.

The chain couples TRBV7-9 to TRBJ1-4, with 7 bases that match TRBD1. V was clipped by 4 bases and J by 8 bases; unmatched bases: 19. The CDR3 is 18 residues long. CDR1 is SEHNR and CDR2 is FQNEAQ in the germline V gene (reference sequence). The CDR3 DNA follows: TGTGCCAGCAGCTCAACTCAACCCCTTTACAGGGGTGGCGAAAAACTGTTTTTT. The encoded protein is CASSSTQPLYRGGEKLFF.

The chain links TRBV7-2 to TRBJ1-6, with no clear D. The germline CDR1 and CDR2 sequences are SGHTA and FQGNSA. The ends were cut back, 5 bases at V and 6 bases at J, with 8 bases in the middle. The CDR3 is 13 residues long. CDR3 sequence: CASSAQVNSPLHF. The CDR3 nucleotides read TGTGCCAGCAGCGCTCAGGTTAATTCACCCCTCCACTTT. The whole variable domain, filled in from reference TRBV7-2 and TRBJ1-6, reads GAGVSQSPSNKVTEKGKDVELRCDPISGHTALYWYRQSLGQGLEFLIYFQGNSAPDKSGLPSDRFSAERTGGSVSTLTIQRTQQEDSAVYLCASSAQVNSPLHFGNGTRLTVT.

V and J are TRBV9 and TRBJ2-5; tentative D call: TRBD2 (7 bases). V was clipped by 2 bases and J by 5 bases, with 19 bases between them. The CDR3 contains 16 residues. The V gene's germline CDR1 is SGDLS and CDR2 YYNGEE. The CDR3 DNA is TGTGCCAGCAGCGTTGGGTTACGGGGGGCGACGGAGACCCAGTACTTC. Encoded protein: CASSVGLRGATETQYF.

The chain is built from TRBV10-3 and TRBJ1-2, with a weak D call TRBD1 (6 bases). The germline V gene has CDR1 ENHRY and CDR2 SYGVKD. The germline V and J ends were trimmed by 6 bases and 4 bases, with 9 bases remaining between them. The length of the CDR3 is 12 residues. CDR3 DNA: TGTGCCATCAGCGGACAGCCCTATGGCTACACCTTC. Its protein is CAISGQPYGYTF.

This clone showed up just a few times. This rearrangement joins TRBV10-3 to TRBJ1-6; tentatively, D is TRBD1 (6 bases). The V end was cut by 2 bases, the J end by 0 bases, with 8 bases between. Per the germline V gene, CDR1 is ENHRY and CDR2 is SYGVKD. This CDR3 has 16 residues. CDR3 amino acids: CAISEGGSSYNSPLHF. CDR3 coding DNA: TGTGCCATCAGTGAGGGGGGCAGCTCCTATAATTCACCCCTCCACTTT.

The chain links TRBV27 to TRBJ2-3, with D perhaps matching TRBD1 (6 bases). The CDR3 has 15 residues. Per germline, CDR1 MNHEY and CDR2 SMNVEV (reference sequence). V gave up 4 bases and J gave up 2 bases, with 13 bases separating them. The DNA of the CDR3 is TGTGCCAGCAGTTCGGACAGCCGCCCCACAGATACGCAGTATTTT. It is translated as CASSSDSRPTDTQYF.

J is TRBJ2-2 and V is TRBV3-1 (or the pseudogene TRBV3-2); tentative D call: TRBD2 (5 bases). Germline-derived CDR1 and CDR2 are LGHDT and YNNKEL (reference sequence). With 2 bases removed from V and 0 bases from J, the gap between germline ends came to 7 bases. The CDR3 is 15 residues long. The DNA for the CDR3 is TGTGCCAGCAGCCAACTACTAGCGAACACCGGGGAGCTGTTTTTT. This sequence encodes CASSQLLANTGELFF.

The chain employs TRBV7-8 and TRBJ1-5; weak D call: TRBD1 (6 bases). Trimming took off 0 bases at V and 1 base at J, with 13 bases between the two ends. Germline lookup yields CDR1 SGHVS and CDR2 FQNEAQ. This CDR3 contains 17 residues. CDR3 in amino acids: CASSLALGAGSNQPQHF. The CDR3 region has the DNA TGTGCCAGCAGCTTAGCACTGGGGGCAGGGAGCAATCAGCCCCAGCATTTT.

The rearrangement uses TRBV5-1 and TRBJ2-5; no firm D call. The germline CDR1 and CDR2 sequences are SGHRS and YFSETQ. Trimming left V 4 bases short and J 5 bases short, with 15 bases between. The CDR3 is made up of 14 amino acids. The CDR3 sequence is CASSPRLTRETQYF. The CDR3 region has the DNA TGCGCCAGCAGCCCGCGACTTACACGCGAGACCCAGTACTTC. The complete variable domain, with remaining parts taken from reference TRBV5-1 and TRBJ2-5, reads KAGVTQTPRYLIKTRGQQVTLSCSPISGHRSVSWYQQTPGQGLQFLFEYFSETQRNKGNFPGRFSGRQFSNSRSEMNVSTLELGDSALYLCASSPRLTRETQYFGPGTRLLVL.

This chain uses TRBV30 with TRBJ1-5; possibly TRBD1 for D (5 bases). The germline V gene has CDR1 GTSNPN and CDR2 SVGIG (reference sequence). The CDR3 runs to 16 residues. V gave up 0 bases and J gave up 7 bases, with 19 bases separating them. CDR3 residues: CAWSVKAGRDNQPQHF. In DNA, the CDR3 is TGTGCCTGGAGTGTAAAGGCAGGGAGGGATAACCAGCCCCAGCATTTT.

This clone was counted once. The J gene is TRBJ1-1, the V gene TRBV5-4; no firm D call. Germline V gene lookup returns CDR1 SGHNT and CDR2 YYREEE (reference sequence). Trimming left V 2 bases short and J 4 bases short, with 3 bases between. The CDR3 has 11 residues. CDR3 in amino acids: CASSFLTEAFF. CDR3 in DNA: TGTGCCAGCAGCTTTCTCACTGAAGCTTTCTTT.

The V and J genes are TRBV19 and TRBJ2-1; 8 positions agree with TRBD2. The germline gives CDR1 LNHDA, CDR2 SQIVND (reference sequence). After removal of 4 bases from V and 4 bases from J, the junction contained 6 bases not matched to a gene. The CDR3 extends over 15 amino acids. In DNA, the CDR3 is TGTGCCAGTAGTACCACATCTAGCGGGTACAATGAGCAGTTCTTC. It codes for CASSTTSSGYNEQFF.

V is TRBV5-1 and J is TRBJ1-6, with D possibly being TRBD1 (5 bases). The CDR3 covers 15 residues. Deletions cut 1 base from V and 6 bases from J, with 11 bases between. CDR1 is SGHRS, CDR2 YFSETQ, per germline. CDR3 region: CASSLYRQPNSPLHF. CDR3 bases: TGCGCCAGCAGCTTGTACAGGCAACCTAATTCACCCCTCCACTTT. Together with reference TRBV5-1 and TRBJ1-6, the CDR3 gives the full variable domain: KAGVTQTPRYLIKTRGQQVTLSCSPISGHRSVSWYQQTPGQGLQFLFEYFSETQRNKGNFPGRFSGRQFSNSRSEMNVSTLELGDSALYLCASSLYRQPNSPLHFGNGTRLTVT.

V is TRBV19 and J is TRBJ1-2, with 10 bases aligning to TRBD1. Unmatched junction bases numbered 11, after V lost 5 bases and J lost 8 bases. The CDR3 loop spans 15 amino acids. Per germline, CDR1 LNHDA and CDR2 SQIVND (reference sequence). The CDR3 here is CASSPWDRGLGGYTF. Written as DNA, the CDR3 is TGTGCCAGTAGTCCCTGGGACAGGGGTCTGGGAGGCTACACCTTC.

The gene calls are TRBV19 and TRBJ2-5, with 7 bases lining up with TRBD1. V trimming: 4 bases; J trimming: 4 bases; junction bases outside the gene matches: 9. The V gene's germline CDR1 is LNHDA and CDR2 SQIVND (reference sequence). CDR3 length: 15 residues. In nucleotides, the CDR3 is TGTGCCAGTAGTAGGAACAGGGGAATCGGAGAGACCCAGTACTTC. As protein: CASSRNRGIGETQYF.

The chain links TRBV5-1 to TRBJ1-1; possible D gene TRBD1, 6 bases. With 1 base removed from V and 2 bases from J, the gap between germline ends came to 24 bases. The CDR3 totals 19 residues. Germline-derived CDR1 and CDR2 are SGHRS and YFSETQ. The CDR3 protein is CASSLNSLGSGAFNTEAFF. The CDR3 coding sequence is TGCGCCAGCAGCTTGAATTCTCTTGGTTCAGGGGCCTTCAACACTGAAGCTTTCTTT.

As DNA, the CDR3 is TGTGCCAGCAGTAAACAGGGGGCGAAGGGGACTGAAGCTTTCTTT. Its translation: CASSKQGAKGTEAFF. The V call is TRBV6-5, the J call TRBJ1-1; 9 nucleotides match TRBD1. The ends lost 5 bases at V and 5 bases at J; junction bases unmatched: 9. The CDR3 covers 15 residues. Germline V gene sequence: CDR1 MNHEY, CDR2 SVGAGI.

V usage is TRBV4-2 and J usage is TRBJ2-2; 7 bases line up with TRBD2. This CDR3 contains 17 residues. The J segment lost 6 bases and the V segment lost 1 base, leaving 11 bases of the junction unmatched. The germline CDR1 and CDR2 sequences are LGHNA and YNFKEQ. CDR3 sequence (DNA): TGTGCCAGCAGCCAAGCCAGCGGGGATATTCCGGCCGGGGAGCTGTTTTTT. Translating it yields CASSQASGDIPAGELFF.

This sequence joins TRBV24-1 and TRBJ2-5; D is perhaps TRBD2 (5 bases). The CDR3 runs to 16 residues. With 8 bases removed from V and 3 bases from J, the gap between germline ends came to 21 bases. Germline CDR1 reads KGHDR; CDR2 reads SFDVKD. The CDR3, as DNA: TGTGCCACCATCTACCCTCGCGGGTCAGCTGAAGAGACCCAGTACTTC. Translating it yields CATIYPRGSAEETQYF.

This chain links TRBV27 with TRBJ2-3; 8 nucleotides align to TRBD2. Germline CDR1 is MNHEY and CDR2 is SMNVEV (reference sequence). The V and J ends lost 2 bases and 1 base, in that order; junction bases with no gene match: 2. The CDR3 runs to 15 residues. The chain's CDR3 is CASSLAGGGTDTQYF. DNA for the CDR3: TGTGCCAGCAGTTTAGCCGGGGGGGGCACAGATACGCAGTATTTT.